This T cell receptor (beta chain) emerged from a study of cytomegalovirus exposure and HLA in healthy donors. Regarding the study as a whole: With DRB1 most and HLA-C fewest, TCR association rates differed between HLA loci in a later analysis. TCR beta V- and J-gene trimming was later associated with a missense DCLRE1C variant. For most TCR beta V segments, an earlier analysis put the productive rate at about 87% or about 30% of the time. Donors belonging to an Asian-associated ancestry cluster reportedly showed fewer N-insertions in productive TCRs than the approximately 640-donor mean, according to what a later analysis found.

A word on this clone: Its antigen is unidentified.

Germline loops: CDR1 MNHEY, CDR2 SMNVEV (reference sequence). V lost 5 bases to trimming and J lost 1 base; unmatched junction nucleotides: 8. The CDR3 is 16 residues long. PCR employed 60 Vbeta and 13 Jbeta primers. Measured with immunoSEQ multiplex PCR; TCRdb has only the in-frame clones, and not every one. The sample holds fewer than 60,000 clones; roughly 50% are singletons and the top ten take 12%. The genes are TRBV27 and TRBJ2-1, with TRBD1 matching over 7 bases. This clonotype was sampled from a human donor in good health. What was sequenced was PBMCs. CDR3 sequence reads: CASSPGQRLSYNEQFF. The CDR3 DNA is TGTGCCAGCAGTCCGGGACAGCGACTTTCCTACAATGAGCAGTTCTTC.